This T cell receptor beta chain was documented in a study of blood T cell repertoires in COVID-19. Study summary: From T cells, B-cell-depleted T cells, or PBMCs came the material, which was cDNA or gDNA.

The germline CDR1 and CDR2 sequences are SGHTA and FQGNSA. Trimming removed 1 base from V and 5 bases from J, with 9 bases in between. CDR3 length: 13 amino acids. Methods used by the authors: From reference gene primer amplification, estimates of nucleated cell counts were derived. Clones were sequenced by immunoSEQ multiplex PCR, and TCRdb holds only the in-frame ones, with some missing. The V and J calls and clone size are taken from that table; D and trimming were inferred from the DNA. The sample records roughly 300,000 clones, 85% to 90% being singletons. This chain uses TRBV7-2 with TRBJ2-7, with D possibly TRBD1 on 6 matching bases. Sequenced: peripheral blood. The TCR sequence derives from a human donor in a cohort sampled during active COVID-19. CDR3 loop: CASSLGSGDEQYF. In nucleotides, the CDR3 is TGTGCCAGCAGCTTAGGTTCAGGGGACGAGCAGTACTTC.